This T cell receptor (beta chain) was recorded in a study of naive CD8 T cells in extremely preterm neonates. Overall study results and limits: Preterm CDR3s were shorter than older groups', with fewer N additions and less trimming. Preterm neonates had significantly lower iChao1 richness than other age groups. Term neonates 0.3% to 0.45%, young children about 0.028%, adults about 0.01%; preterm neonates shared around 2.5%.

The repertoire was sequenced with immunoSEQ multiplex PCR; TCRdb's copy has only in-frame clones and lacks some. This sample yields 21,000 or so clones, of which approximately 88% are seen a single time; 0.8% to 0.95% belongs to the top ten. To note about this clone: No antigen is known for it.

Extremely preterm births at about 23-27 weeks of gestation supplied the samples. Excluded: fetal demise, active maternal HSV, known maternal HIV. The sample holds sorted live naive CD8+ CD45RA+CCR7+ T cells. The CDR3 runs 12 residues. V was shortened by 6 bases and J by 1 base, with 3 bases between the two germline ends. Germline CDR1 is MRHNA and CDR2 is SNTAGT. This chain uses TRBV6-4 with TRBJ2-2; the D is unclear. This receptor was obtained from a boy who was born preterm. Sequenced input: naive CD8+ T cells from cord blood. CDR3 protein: CASRQNTGELFF. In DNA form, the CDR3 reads TGTGCCAGCAGACAGAACACCGGGGAGCTGTTTTTT.